The 13 T cell receptor beta chains below come from one sample, sequenced in a study of blood T cell repertoires in COVID-19 (dated by TCRdb to 2019 to 2021). Libraries were made using the immunoSEQ multiplex PCR assay. This is the immuneACCESS table as TCRdb keeps it, with only in-frame sequences that have V and J called. A part of the clones is gone; compared with another copy, unresolved V genes explain less than half, and the rest is unexplained. Recorded for this sample are roughly 200,000 clones; approximately 85% of them occurred a single time. Jointly, the top ten make up under 9.5% of the sample. Sample: PBMCs or T cells enriched from blood (not recorded which). All receptors derive from a woman in her 30s who had recovered from COVID-19.

The chain joins TRBV5-6 to TRBJ2-1; tentative D call: TRBD1 (6 bases). Trimming stripped 1 base from V and 5 bases from J, with 13 bases between. CDR3 length: 15 residues. From germline, CDR1 is SGHDT and CDR2 YYEEEE. The CDR3 sequence is CASSLSGHDNNEQFF. CDR3 nucleotide sequence: TGTGCCAGCAGCTTGTCGGGACACGACAACAATGAGCAGTTCTTC. Together with reference TRBV5-6 and TRBJ2-1, the CDR3 gives the full variable domain: DAGVTQSPTHLIKTRGQQVTLRCSPKSGHDTVSWYQQALGQGPQFIFQYYEEEERQRGNFPDRFSGHQFPNYSSELNVNALLLGDSALYLCASSLSGHDNNEQFFGPGTRLTVL.

The chain has TRBV13 and TRBJ2-7, with D unresolved. The CDR3 covers 13 residues. Looked up from germline, CDR1 is PRHDT and CDR2 is FYEKMQ (reference sequence). V lost 3 bases to trimming and J lost 0 bases, with 6 bases between them. The CDR3 bases are TGTGCCAGCAGCTTTCGGAGCTCCTACGAGCAGTACTTC. It codes for CASSFRSSYEQYF.

The chain joins TRBV9 to TRBJ1-3; no firm D call. Trimming stripped 0 bases from V and 4 bases from J, with 11 bases between. Germline assignment: CDR1 SGDLS and CDR2 YYNGEE. The CDR3 spans 15 residues. CDR3 in DNA: TGTGCCAGCAGCGTAGCGGCGGGCGCAGGAAACACCATATATTTT. Translated: CASSVAAGAGNTIYF.

V gene TRBV20-1 combines with J gene TRBJ2-7; D possibly matches TRBD1 or TRBD2 (5 bases each). Germline V lookup: CDR1 DFQATT, CDR2 SNEGSKA (reference sequence). The CDR3 is made up of 12 amino acids. V lost 5 bases and J 7 bases, leaving 15 bases between the germline ends. CDR3 coding DNA: TGCAGTGCTGGTGGGGGAGCAGGTGAGCAGTACTTC. This codes for CSAGGGAGEQYF.

This chain links TRBV19 with TRBJ2-2, with a weak D call TRBD1 (6 bases). Trimming left V 5 bases short and J 0 bases short, with 10 bases between. Germline loops: CDR1 LNHDA, CDR2 SQIVND (reference sequence). The CDR3 has 15 residues. The CDR3 DNA is TGTGCCAGTAGTCGACAGGTTACGAACACCGGGGAGCTGTTTTTT. Translated, it gives CASSRQVTNTGELFF. Looking up the rest from reference TRBV19 and TRBJ2-2 gives the full variable domain: DGGITQSPKYLFRKEGQNVTLSCEQNLNHDAMYWYRQDPGQGLRLIYYSQIVNDFQKGDIAEGYSVSREKKESFPLTVTSAQKNPTAFYLCASSRQVTNTGELFFGEGSRLTVL.

This chain links TRBV5-4 with TRBJ1-5, with TRBD1 matching over 8 bases. The CDR3 consists of 16 residues. Germline assignment: CDR1 SGHNT and CDR2 YYREEE (reference sequence). V shed 2 bases, J shed 5 bases, and the junction held 9 bases outside the gene matches. Written as DNA, the CDR3 is TGTGCCAGCAGCTTAGGACCCGGGGACAGGTATCAGCCCCAGCATTTT. This gives the protein CASSLGPGDRYQPQHF.

This CDR3 is CASSVGRGSGRAGRETQYF. The CDR3, as DNA: TGTGCCAGCAGCGTAGGGCGGGGTAGCGGGAGGGCCGGACGAGAGACCCAGTACTTC. J is TRBJ2-5 and V is TRBV9; the match to TRBD2 covers 11 bases. In germline, CDR1 is SGDLS, CDR2 YYNGEE. The CDR3 length is 19 residues. V was clipped by 0 bases and J by 4 bases; unmatched bases: 14.

The J gene is TRBJ2-2, the V gene TRBV6-1, with D hard to call. V lost 2 bases and J lost 4, with 11 bases in between. There are 15 residues in the CDR3. Germline V gives CDR1 MNHNS, CDR2 SASEGT. In nucleotides, the CDR3 is TGTGCCAGCAGTGAAAGCGACTTACTCACCGGGGAGCTGTTTTTT. Amino acid sequence: CASSESDLLTGELFF.

The V and J genes are TRBV2 and TRBJ2-1; the D is unclear. The CDR3 is made up of 18 amino acids. Germline V lookup: CDR1 SNHLY, CDR2 FYNNEI. V gave up 2 bases and J gave up 0 bases, with 17 bases separating them. As DNA, the CDR3 is TGTGCCAGCAGTGAACGCGTCCCCTACCTGAGCTCCTACAATGAGCAGTTCTTC. Its protein is CASSERVPYLSSYNEQFF.

This chain joins TRBV30 and TRBJ1-3, with a possible D match to TRBD1 (5 bases). In germline, CDR1 is GTSNPN, CDR2 SVGIG (reference sequence). With 4 bases removed from V and 5 bases from J, the gap between germline ends came to 9 bases. This CDR3 comprises 12 residues. The CDR3 loop reads CAWIPGRNTIYF. The CDR3 coding sequence is TGTGCCTGGATCCCAGGGCGAAACACCATATATTTT.

The gene calls are TRBV27 and TRBJ1-5; D ambiguous. V lost 5 bases and J lost 6, with 23 bases in between. Germline CDR1 and CDR2: MNHEY and SMNVEV (reference sequence). CDR3 length: 17 residues. CDR3 residues: CASSTWGNSRGSQPQHF. In nucleotides, the CDR3 is TGTGCCAGCAGTACCTGGGGAAACTCCCGAGGGAGTCAGCCCCAGCATTTT.

This clone appeared a few times. The V call is TRBV6-1, the J call TRBJ2-1; a possible D gene is TRBD1 (6 bases). Between the trimmed V and J ends, which lost 3 bases and 9 bases, there was a span of 18 bases. The CDR3 is 15 amino acids. CDR1 and CDR2 from the germline V gene are MNHNS and SASEGT. CDR3: CASSDWKGRGGEQFF. In DNA, the CDR3 is TGTGCCAGCAGTGATTGGAAAGGCAGGGGCGGTGAGCAGTTCTTC.

CDR3 DNA: TGCGCCAGCAGCCAAGAAGAACAGCCGAGACGAGAGCAGTACTTC. This gives the protein CASSQEEQPRREQYF. This sequence joins TRBV4-1 and TRBJ2-7; the D is unclear. Germline CDR1 MGHRA, CDR2 YSYEKL. CDR3 length equals 15 residues. V gave up 0 bases and J gave up 7 bases, with 16 bases separating them.